The 10 T cell receptor beta chains presented below share a single source sample, sequenced in a study of shared clonotypes between healthy human individuals. The naive CD8 subset, CD45RO-negative cells positively selected for CCR7, excluded terminally differentiated effector memory CD45RA+ cells. The repertoire was sequenced with immunoSEQ multiplex PCR; TCRdb's copy has only in-frame clones and lacks some. Found here are millions of clones, approximately 94% of them singletons; the top ten hold 0.85% to 1.2%. The sequencing sample was made of naive CD8+ T cells sorted from blood. The receptors here all came from a man aged 18 to 29 in good health.

The CDR3 nucleotides are TGTGCCAGCAGACCGACAGGGATCACCGGGGAGCTGTTTTTT. It is translated as CASRPTGITGELFF. The chain joins TRBV6-4 to TRBJ2-2, with TRBD1 matching 7 bases. Germline loops: CDR1 MRHNA, CDR2 SNTAGT. V lost 6 bases, J lost 4 bases, and 5 bases stayed unmatched. The CDR3 totals 14 residues.

Regarding this clone: This same CDR3 is encoded by further DNA sequences in the sample. The rearrangement links TRBV11-2 to TRBJ2-7; 7 nucleotides line up with TRBD2. The CDR3 sequence is 12 residues long. CDR1 SGHAT and CDR2 FQNNGV come from the germline V gene. V was pared by 5 bases and J by 3 bases, with 1 base of the junction left unmatched. In DNA, the CDR3 is TGTGCCAGCAGCCGCGGGGGCTACGAGCAGTACTTC. As protein: CASSRGGYEQYF.

CDR3 DNA sequence: TGTGCCAGCAGCTTGTGGGGGGTTCGAACTGAAGCTTTCTTT. Amino acids: CASSLWGVRTEAFF. This chain joins TRBV5-4 and TRBJ1-1, with a weak D call TRBD1 (5 bases). Germline V gene data show CDR1 as SGHNT and CDR2 as YYREEE (reference sequence). Trimming pared 1 base from V and 5 bases from J, leaving 12 bases between. This CDR3 is 14 amino acids long. The whole variable domain, remainder taken from reference TRBV5-4 and TRBJ1-1, is ETGVTQSPTHLIKTRGQQVTLRCSSQSGHNTVSWYQQALGQGPQFIFQYYREEENGRGNFPPRFSGLQFPNYSSELNVNALELDDSALYLCASSLWGVRTEAFFGQGTRLTVV.

The J gene is TRBJ2-1, the V gene TRBV6-5; 12 nucleotides line up with TRBD2. V shed 5 bases, J shed 7 bases, and the junction held 6 bases outside the gene matches. CDR3 size: 15 residues. The germline V gene has CDR1 MNHEY and CDR2 SVGAGI. Here the CDR3 reads CASSKSSGGANEQFF. The CDR3, as DNA: TGTGCCAGCAGTAAATCTAGCGGGGGGGCGAATGAGCAGTTCTTC.

The chain carries TRBV19 and TRBJ1-1; maybe TRBD1 (6 bases). Germline V CDR1 and CDR2: LNHDA, SQIVND (reference sequence). The CDR3 has 13 residues. Trimming left V 10 bases short and J 1 base short, with 13 bases between. CDR3 region: CATTSTGNTEAFF. In DNA, the CDR3 is TGTGCCACAACATCGACAGGGAACACTGAAGCTTTCTTT.

This chain uses TRBV6-5 with TRBJ1-4, with D possibly TRBD1 on 6 matching bases. Germline V CDR1 and CDR2: MNHEY, SVGAGI. Trimming removed 0 bases from V and 6 bases from J, with 8 bases in between. The CDR3 totals 14 residues. The CDR3 is CASSYSEGDEKLFF. In DNA, the CDR3 is TGTGCCAGCAGTTACTCGGAGGGGGATGAAAAACTGTTTTTT.

As to this clone: The same CDR3 is also encoded by other DNA sequences in this sample. This chain uses TRBV27 with TRBJ2-7; D remains ambiguous. CDR1 MNHEY and CDR2 SMNVEV come from the germline V gene (reference sequence). The CDR3 has 13 residues. The V gene lost 6 bases and the J gene lost 3 bases, with 12 bases spanning the gap. The CDR3, as DNA: TGTGCCAGCAGCCTACGCCAGGACTACGAGCAGTACTTC. Translating it yields CASSLRQDYEQYF.

V is TRBV19 and J is TRBJ1-2, with 7 bases that match TRBD1. The germline V gene has CDR1 LNHDA and CDR2 SQIVND (reference sequence). The CDR3 runs to 14 residues. V lost 4 bases, J lost 6 bases, and 8 bases stayed unmatched. CDR3 in amino acids: CASSNMDRFHGYTF. CDR3 nucleotides: TGTGCCAGTAGTAATATGGACAGGTTCCATGGCTACACCTTC.

This clone has just a few counts. The rearrangement links TRBV4-3 to TRBJ1-1; D gene uncertain. This CDR3 has 13 amino acids. The V and J ends lost 3 bases and 8 bases respectively, with 13 bases between them. CDR1 and CDR2 from the germline V gene are LGHNA and YSLEER. The CDR3 here is CASSHLLRVEAFF. The CDR3, as DNA: TGCGCCAGCAGCCATTTACTTCGAGTGGAAGCTTTCTTT.

The chain recombines TRBV5-4 with TRBJ1-2; maybe TRBD1 (5 bases). The CDR3 spans 14 residues. The ends were cut back, 1 base at V and 2 bases at J, with 9 bases in the middle. Germline V gene lookup returns CDR1 SGHNT and CDR2 YYREEE (reference sequence). CDR3 in amino acids: CASSLWGGNYGYTF. CDR3 sequence (DNA): TGTGCCAGCAGCTTGTGGGGGGGGAACTATGGCTACACCTTC. Combining the CDR3 with reference TRBV5-4 and TRBJ1-2 gives the whole variable domain ETGVTQSPTHLIKTRGQQVTLRCSSQSGHNTVSWYQQALGQGPQFIFQYYREEENGRGNFPPRFSGLQFPNYSSELNVNALELDDSALYLCASSLWGGNYGYTFGSGTRLTVV.